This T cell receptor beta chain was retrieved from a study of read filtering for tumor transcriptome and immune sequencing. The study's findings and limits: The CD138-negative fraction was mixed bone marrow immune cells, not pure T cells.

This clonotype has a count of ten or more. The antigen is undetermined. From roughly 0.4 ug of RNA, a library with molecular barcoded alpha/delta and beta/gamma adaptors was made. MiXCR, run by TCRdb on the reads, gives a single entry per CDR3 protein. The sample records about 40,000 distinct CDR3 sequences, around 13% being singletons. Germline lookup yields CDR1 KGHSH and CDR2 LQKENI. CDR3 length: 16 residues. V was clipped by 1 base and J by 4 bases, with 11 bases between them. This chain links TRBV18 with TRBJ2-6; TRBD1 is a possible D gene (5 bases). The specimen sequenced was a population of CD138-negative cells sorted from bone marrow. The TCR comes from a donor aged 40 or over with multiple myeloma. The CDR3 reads CASSPRKGSGANVLTF. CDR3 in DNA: TGTGCCAGCTCACCACGGAAGGGGTCAGGGGCCAACGTCCTGACTTTC.